Presented here are 17 T cell receptor beta chains from one specimen sequenced in a study of cytomegalovirus exposure and HLA in healthy donors. The PCR made use of 60 Vbeta and 13 Jbeta primers. Profiling relied on immunoSEQ multiplex PCR, and the TCRdb table lists in-frame clones only, not all of them. The sample comprises some 180,000 clones, 70% to 85% of which are singletons, and under 1.5% rests with the top ten. Source material: PBMCs. These receptor sequences come from a girl aged 2-10 years in good health and CMV-seropositive.

The chain employs TRBV15 and TRBJ2-7, with D possibly TRBD2 on 5 matching bases. Trimming took 5 bases from V and 1 from J, leaving 15 bases between them. Germline V gene data show CDR1 as LNHNV and CDR2 as YYDKDF (reference sequence). The CDR3 covers 15 residues. The CDR3 region is CATSQGGSASYEQYF. The CDR3 nucleotides read TGTGCCACCAGCCAAGGAGGATCCGCGTCCTACGAGCAGTACTTC.

The J gene is TRBJ1-1, the V gene TRBV29-1; D is unclear. V was pared by 1 base and J by 5 bases, with 5 bases between. This CDR3 is 11 amino acids long. CDR1 is SQVTM and CDR2 is ANQGSEA in the germline V gene. The CDR3 is CSVEVQTEAFF. The CDR3 DNA is TGCAGCGTTGAAGTTCAGACTGAAGCTTTCTTT.

The V call is TRBV19, the J call TRBJ1-5; 9 positions agree with TRBD1. V gave up 9 bases and J gave up 1 base; unmatched junction bases: 7. CDR3 length: 15 amino acids. CDR1 and CDR2 from the germline V gene are LNHDA and SQIVND (reference sequence). This CDR3 reads CASRDRAGSNQPQHF. In nucleotides, the CDR3 is TGTGCCAGCAGGGACAGGGCTGGGAGCAATCAGCCCCAGCATTTT. The full variable domain, with the rest looked up from reference TRBV19 and TRBJ1-5, is DGGITQSPKYLFRKEGQNVTLSCEQNLNHDAMYWYRQDPGQGLRLIYYSQIVNDFQKGDIAEGYSVSREKKESFPLTVTSAQKNPTAFYLCASRDRAGSNQPQHFGDGTRLSIL.

A single count supports this clone. At the DNA level, this CDR3 is encoded by other sequences in the same sample as well. This chain connects TRBV12-5 to TRBJ1-2; tentative D call: TRBD1 (6 bases). The CDR3 runs 14 residues. V was pared by 0 bases and J by 5 bases, with 10 bases between. Germline V gene lookup returns CDR1 LGHNT and CDR2 FRNRAP. This CDR3 is CASGLVRRGYGYTF. The CDR3 region has the DNA TGTGCTAGTGGTTTGGTACGAAGGGGGTATGGCTACACCTTC.

V gene TRBV9 combines with J gene TRBJ1-2; 8 nucleotides line up with TRBD1. V was pared by 5 bases and J by 7 bases, with 7 bases of the junction left unmatched. The CDR3 length is 13 residues. Germline V gene data show CDR1 as SGDLS and CDR2 as YYNGEE. The CDR3 nucleotides are TGTGCCAGCAGTTTTGACAGGGGAGCTGGCTACACCTTC. Protein sequence: CASSFDRGAGYTF. Using reference TRBV9 and TRBJ1-2 for the parts outside the CDR3, the full variable domain is DSGVTQTPKHLITATGQRVTLRCSPRSGDLSVYWYQQSLDQGLQFLIQYYNGEERAKGNILERFSAQQFPDLHSELNLSSLELGDSALYFCASSFDRGAGYTFGSGTRLTVV.

This clone was counted a few times. The chain joins TRBV4-1 to TRBJ1-1; no reliable D call. CDR1 and CDR2 (germline): MGHRA, YSYEKL. The CDR3 length is 14 residues. V was pared by 2 bases and J by 6 bases, with 13 bases between. DNA for the CDR3: TGCGCCAGCAGCCAACCCCACGGAGGGTCTGAAGCTTTCTTT. Translated: CASSQPHGGSEAFF.

J is TRBJ2-7 and V is TRBV6-5; TRBD2 matches at 7 bases. Unmatched junction bases numbered 5, after V lost 0 bases and J lost 0 bases. Germline CDR1 reads MNHEY; CDR2 reads SVGAGI. The CDR3 length is 16 residues. The CDR3 protein is CASSYSNAGDSYEQYF. The CDR3 DNA reads as TGTGCCAGCAGTTACTCGAATGCGGGGGACTCCTACGAGCAGTACTTC.

The chain uses TRBV5-4 and TRBJ2-7, with 7 bases aligning to TRBD1. The CDR3 is made up of 14 amino acids. The germline V gene has CDR1 SGHNT and CDR2 YYREEE (reference sequence). V dropped 2 bases and J dropped 6; count of bases not matched to a gene: 8. The CDR3 bases are TGTGCCAGCAGCTTTAGCACAGGGGTTTGCGAGCAGTACTTC. Its translation is CASSFSTGVCEQYF. The whole variable domain, remainder taken from reference TRBV5-4 and TRBJ2-7, is ETGVTQSPTHLIKTRGQQVTLRCSSQSGHNTVSWYQQALGQGPQFIFQYYREEENGRGNFPPRFSGLQFPNYSSELNVNALELDDSALYLCASSFSTGVCEQYFGPGTRLTVT.

The V gene is TRBV27, the J gene TRBJ2-3, with 7 positions matching TRBD2. Losses at the gene ends were 5 bases for V and 2 bases for J; bases not matched to a gene: 13. This CDR3 has 17 residues. In germline, CDR1 is MNHEY, CDR2 SMNVEV (reference sequence). The CDR3 loop is CASSPRTRRADTDTQYF. CDR3 nucleotide sequence: TGTGCCAGCAGTCCACGGACTAGACGAGCCGACACAGATACGCAGTATTTT.

V usage is TRBV2 and J usage is TRBJ1-6; 7 bases match TRBD1. The germline gives CDR1 SNHLY, CDR2 FYNNEI. The CDR3 contains 13 residues. J lost 7 bases, V lost 6 bases, and 3 bases had no gene match. The CDR3 DNA sequence: TGTGCCAGCAGAGGACAGGTCAATTCACCCCTCCACTTT. Amino acids: CASRGQVNSPLHF. The full variable domain, in which reference TRBV2 and TRBJ1-6 provide the parts outside the CDR3, is EPEVTQTPSHQVTQMGQEVILRCVPISNHLYFYWYRQILGQKVEFLVSFYNNEISEKSEIFDDQFSVERPDGSNFTLKIRSTKLEDSAMYFCASRGQVNSPLHFGNGTRLTVT.

The chain recombines TRBV6-4 with TRBJ1-4, with TRBD1 matching 9 bases. The CDR3 is 15 amino acids. The germline gives CDR1 MRHNA, CDR2 SNTAGT. The trim removed 3 bases at V and 7 bases at J, leaving 6 bases unmatched. CDR3 loop: CASSETGGRGEKLFF. The DNA of the CDR3 is TGTGCCAGCAGTGAAACAGGGGGCAGAGGTGAAAAACTGTTTTTT.

The CDR3 bases are TGTGCCAGCAGCGCCAGCGGGGGGTACTACGAGCAGTACTTC. Translated: CASSASGGYYEQYF. V usage is TRBV9 and J usage is TRBJ2-7; 9 nucleotides agree with TRBD2. The trim removed 3 bases at V and 3 bases at J, leaving 4 bases unmatched. Germline CDR1 reads SGDLS; CDR2 reads YYNGEE. The CDR3 length is 14 residues.

The chain is built from TRBV7-3 and TRBJ2-5; TRBD2 agrees at 7 bases. CDR1 is SGHTA, CDR2 FQGTGA, per germline. Germline trimming cut 3 bases from V and 5 bases from J; bases unmatched to any gene: 12. This CDR3 region has 16 residues. The CDR3 region is CASSLRVRETAETQYF. CDR3 in DNA: TGTGCCAGCAGCTTGAGGGTGCGGGAGACCGCTGAGACCCAGTACTTC.

The chain has TRBV11-3 and TRBJ2-7; TRBD2 matches at 7 bases. Germline CDR1 reads SGHNT; CDR2 reads YENEEA. The trim removed 4 bases at V and 1 base at J, leaving 7 bases unmatched. CDR3 length: 15 residues. This CDR3 is CASSSGLAASYEQYF. CDR3 sequence (DNA): TGTGCCAGCAGCTCAGGGCTAGCGGCTTCCTACGAGCAGTACTTC.

The rearrangement joins TRBV10-3 to TRBJ2-7, with 9 bases identical to TRBD2. The CDR3 sequence is 19 residues long. J was trimmed by 4 bases and V by 4 bases; bases with no gene match: 20. Germline-derived CDR1 and CDR2 are ENHRY and SYGVKD. The chain's CDR3 is CAISGVGGDGSGSVYEQYF. CDR3 DNA: TGTGCCATCAGTGGCGTCGGCGGAGATGGTAGCGGGAGTGTTTACGAGCAGTACTTC.

The genes are TRBV7-9 and TRBJ1-5; a possible D gene is TRBD1 (6 bases). The V end lost 3 bases, the J end lost 11 bases, and 17 bases lay between the germline ends. Germline assignment: CDR1 SEHNR and CDR2 FQNEAQ (reference sequence). The CDR3 is 14 amino acids. DNA for the CDR3: TGTGCCAGCAGCTTGACAGGTTCTACCCCCGCCCAGCATTTT. This encodes CASSLTGSTPAQHF.

This clone turned up a few times. The chain combines TRBV28 with TRBJ1-4; D is undetermined. Germline loops: CDR1 MDHEN, CDR2 SYDVKM. CDR3 length equals 15 residues. The V end was cut by 2 bases, the J end by 10 bases, with 17 bases between. CDR3 loop: CASSLPVGYEGKLFF. The CDR3 DNA is TGTGCCAGCAGTTTACCCGTGGGGTATGAGGGAAAACTGTTTTTT.